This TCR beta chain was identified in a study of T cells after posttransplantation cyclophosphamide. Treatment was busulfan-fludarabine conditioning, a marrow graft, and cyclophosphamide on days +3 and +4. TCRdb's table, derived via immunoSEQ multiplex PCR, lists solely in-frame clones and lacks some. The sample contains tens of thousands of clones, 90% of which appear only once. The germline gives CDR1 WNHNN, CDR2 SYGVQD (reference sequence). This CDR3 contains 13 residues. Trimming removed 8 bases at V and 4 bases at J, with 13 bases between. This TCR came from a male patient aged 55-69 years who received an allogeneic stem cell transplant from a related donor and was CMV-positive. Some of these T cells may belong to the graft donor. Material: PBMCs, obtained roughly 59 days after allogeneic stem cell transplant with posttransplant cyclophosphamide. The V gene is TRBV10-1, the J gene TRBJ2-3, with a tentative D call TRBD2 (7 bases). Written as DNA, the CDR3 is TGCGCCAGCGCGGCGGGGGCCGCAGATACGCAGTATTTT. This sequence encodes CASAAGAADTQYF.